Listed below are T cell receptor beta chains from one sample, sequenced in a study of T cell responses to AZD1222 COVID-19 vaccine. The assay was immunoSEQ multiplex PCR, and TCRdb's table has in-frame clones only and misses some. The data hold around 140,000 clones, with approximately 94% observed a single time. The source was peripheral blood, collected on day 0 of AZD1222 vaccination. The receptors here all came from an adult in good health. CDR3s include the opening cysteine and the closing phenylalanine or tryptophan. Each record gives: J gene, V gene, clone size, D gene, CDR3 DNA, CDR3 protein. The D gene is left open where the match is weak. Rows give clone size only sometimes, using once, few, many, or a class for an expanded clone.

j_gene: TRBJ1-5
v_gene: TRBV18
abundance: -
d_gene: -
CDR3nt: TGTGCCAGCTCCCGTAGCACGGATCAGCCCCAGCATTTT
CDR3aa: CASSRSTDQPQHF

j_gene: TRBJ1-2
v_gene: TRBV7-9
abundance: -
d_gene: -
CDR3nt: TGTGCCAGCAGACACCTCCCCCCCGGGGCGCCTGGTCATAACTATGGCTACACCTTC
CDR3aa: CASRHLPPGAPGHNYGYTF

j_gene: TRBJ1-2
v_gene: TRBV20-1
abundance: -
d_gene: -
CDR3nt: TGCAGTGCTAGTCCGGGGCGCGAACTAAGTGGCTACACCTTC
CDR3aa: CSASPGRELSGYTF

j_gene: TRBJ1-1
v_gene: TRBV15
abundance: -
d_gene: -
CDR3nt: TGTGCCACCAGCAGAGATTTCCGCCAGACAGGTGAAGCTTTCTTT
CDR3aa: CATSRDFRQTGEAFF

j_gene: TRBJ2-1
v_gene: TRBV28
abundance: -
d_gene: TRBD1
CDR3nt: TGTGCCAGCAGTCACGACAGGGGGGAATCCTACAATGAGCAGTTCTTC
CDR3aa: CASSHDRGESYNEQFF

j_gene: TRBJ2-1
v_gene: TRBV2
abundance: -
d_gene: TRBD2
CDR3nt: TGTGCCAGCAGTGGAGGACTAGCGGGGGCTTCAGCTCGGCATGAGCAGTTCTTC
CDR3aa: CASSGGLAGASARHEQFF

j_gene: TRBJ1-5
v_gene: TRBV15
abundance: -
d_gene: -
CDR3nt: TGTGCCACCAGCAGAGGTTCAGGGAGCCCCAATCAGCCCCAGCATTTT
CDR3aa: CATSRGSGSPNQPQHF

j_gene: TRBJ1-2
v_gene: TRBV19
abundance: -
d_gene: -
CDR3nt: TGTGCCAGTAGTATAGATTCAGCGAACTATGGCTACACCTTC
CDR3aa: CASSIDSANYGYTF

j_gene: TRBJ2-7
v_gene: TRBV19
abundance: -
d_gene: -
CDR3nt: TGTGCCAGTAGTGGGCCGGGTTTCTACGAGCAGTACTTC
CDR3aa: CASSGPGFYEQYF

j_gene: TRBJ1-5
v_gene: TRBV3-1/TRBV3-2
abundance: -
d_gene: -
CDR3nt: TGTGCCAGCAGCCAAGGCGGTCGCCAGCATTTT
CDR3aa: CASSQGGRQHF

j_gene: TRBJ2-7
v_gene: TRBV14
abundance: -
d_gene: -
CDR3nt: TGTGCCAGCAGCGCCCTCTACGAGCAGTACTTC
CDR3aa: CASSALYEQYF

j_gene: TRBJ1-1
v_gene: TRBV6-1
abundance: few
d_gene: -
CDR3nt: TGTGCCAGCAGTGATGGAGGGGCGGGGTACCAAGAAGCTTTCTTT
CDR3aa: CASSDGGAGYQEAFF

j_gene: TRBJ1-5
v_gene: TRBV3-1/TRBV3-2
abundance: -
d_gene: -
CDR3nt: TGTGCCAGCAGCCTCTCGAACCGCGGCGTACCCCAGCATTTT
CDR3aa: CASSLSNRGVPQHF

j_gene: TRBJ2-2
v_gene: TRBV18
abundance: -
d_gene: TRBD1
CDR3nt: TGTGCCAGCTCACCGCCGGGACAGCCGAACACCGGGGAGCTGTTTTTT
CDR3aa: CASSPPGQPNTGELFF

j_gene: TRBJ1-1
v_gene: TRBV19
abundance: -
d_gene: -
CDR3nt: TGTGCCAGTACCGAGCATGGACTGACAGTGAACACTGAAGCTTTCTTT
CDR3aa: CASTEHGLTVNTEAFF

j_gene: TRBJ1-2
v_gene: TRBV6-5
abundance: -
d_gene: -
CDR3nt: TGTGCCAGCAGTTACTCGATGGTAGCAGGTCGTGGCTACACCTTC
CDR3aa: CASSYSMVAGRGYTF

j_gene: TRBJ1-2
v_gene: TRBV18
abundance: -
d_gene: -
CDR3nt: TGTGCCAGCTCACCACCTACGAATGCGGCGCAAGAAGGCTACACCTTC
CDR3aa: CASSPPTNAAQEGYTF

j_gene: TRBJ1-2
v_gene: TRBV29-1
abundance: -
d_gene: -
CDR3nt: TGCAGCGTTGGGGGGAGACGCTATGGCTACACCTTC
CDR3aa: CSVGGRRYGYTF

j_gene: TRBJ1-1
v_gene: TRBV15
abundance: -
d_gene: -
CDR3nt: TGTGCCACCAGCAGAGATGGGGACACTAGGAACACTGAAGCTTTCTTT
CDR3aa: CATSRDGDTRNTEAFF

j_gene: TRBJ1-1
v_gene: TRBV7-2
abundance: -
d_gene: -
CDR3nt: TGTGCCAGCAGCTATAAGAGAACTGAAGCTTTCTTT
CDR3aa: CASSYKRTEAFF

j_gene: TRBJ1-1
v_gene: TRBV5-1
abundance: -
d_gene: -
CDR3nt: TGCGCCAGCAGCTTCGGGGGCCTGAACACTGAAGCTTTCTTT
CDR3aa: CASSFGGLNTEAFF

j_gene: TRBJ1-6
v_gene: TRBV19
abundance: once
d_gene: -
CDR3nt: TGTGCCAGTAGTATAGTGGCAGCTAATTCACCCCTCCACTTT
CDR3aa: CASSIVAANSPLHF

j_gene: TRBJ2-3
v_gene: TRBV28
abundance: -
d_gene: TRBD2
CDR3nt: TGTGCCAGCAGTTCTCAACTAGCGGGGAGCACAGATACGCAGTATTTT
CDR3aa: CASSSQLAGSTDTQYF

j_gene: TRBJ2-7
v_gene: TRBV19
abundance: -
d_gene: TRBD1
CDR3nt: TGTGCCAGTAGTATATTTCCAGGGGGCTACGAGCAGTACTTC
CDR3aa: CASSIFPGGYEQYF

j_gene: TRBJ1-5
v_gene: TRBV6-1
abundance: -
d_gene: -
CDR3nt: TGTGCCAGCAGTGAAGTCTGGAGTGGCGGACTCTTTAGCAATCAGCCCCAGCATTTT
CDR3aa: CASSEVWSGGLFSNQPQHF

j_gene: TRBJ2-2
v_gene: TRBV11-3
abundance: -
d_gene: -
CDR3nt: TGTGCCAGCAGTCCAGGAGGAAGCACCGGGGAGCTGTTTTTT
CDR3aa: CASSPGGSTGELFF

j_gene: TRBJ2-1
v_gene: TRBV19
abundance: -
d_gene: -
CDR3nt: TGTGCCAGTAGTCCCTCGGGACCGGTGACAGGTTACAATGAGCAGTTCTTC
CDR3aa: CASSPSGPVTGYNEQFF

j_gene: TRBJ1-1
v_gene: TRBV7-6
abundance: -
d_gene: -
CDR3nt: TGTGCCAGCACTCAGGGGTTACTAGACACTGAAGCTTTCTTT
CDR3aa: CASTQGLLDTEAFF

j_gene: TRBJ1-2
v_gene: TRBV4-3
abundance: -
d_gene: -
CDR3nt: TGCGCCAGCAGCCAAGATAGCGACAGCTACTATGGCTACACCTTC
CDR3aa: CASSQDSDSYYGYTF

j_gene: TRBJ1-1
v_gene: TRBV6-5
abundance: -
d_gene: -
CDR3nt: TGTGCCAGCAGGAGGAACACTGAAGCTTTCTTT
CDR3aa: CASRRNTEAFF

j_gene: TRBJ1-1
v_gene: TRBV5-1
abundance: once
d_gene: TRBD1
CDR3nt: TGCGCCAGCAGCTTGGGACAGGGTATTCCGACTGAAGCTTTCTTT
CDR3aa: CASSLGQGIPTEAFF

j_gene: TRBJ2-6
v_gene: TRBV4-1
abundance: -
d_gene: -
CDR3nt: TGCGCCAGCACGGCCAGGGTTCTCTCTGGGGCCAACGTCCTGACTTTC
CDR3aa: CASTARVLSGANVLTF

j_gene: TRBJ2-1
v_gene: TRBV27
abundance: -
d_gene: -
CDR3nt: TGTGCCAGCAGTTTACAGGGCTCCTACAATGAGCAGTTCTTC
CDR3aa: CASSLQGSYNEQFF

j_gene: TRBJ1-2
v_gene: TRBV12-2
abundance: -
d_gene: -
CDR3nt: TGTGCAAGTCGCTTCCGGCGAAACTATGGCTACACCTTC
CDR3aa: CASRFRRNYGYTF

j_gene: TRBJ1-1
v_gene: TRBV7-3
abundance: -
d_gene: -
CDR3nt: TGTGCCAGCAGCTTAGGGACGGAGAACACTGAAGCTTTCTTT
CDR3aa: CASSLGTENTEAFF

j_gene: TRBJ2-5
v_gene: TRBV5-1
abundance: -
d_gene: TRBD1
CDR3nt: TGCGCCAGCAGGAGGGGGCGCGAAGAGACCCAGTACTTC
CDR3aa: CASRRGREETQYF

j_gene: TRBJ1-1
v_gene: TRBV4-1
abundance: -
d_gene: -
CDR3nt: TGCGCCAGCAGCCCCGTCTCCGACAGGCCGGAGGCTGAAGCTTTCTTT
CDR3aa: CASSPVSDRPEAEAFF

j_gene: TRBJ2-2
v_gene: TRBV19
abundance: -
d_gene: TRBD1
CDR3nt: TGTGCCAGTCACGAACCAGGGGGTCGGACCGGGGAGCTGTTTTTT
CDR3aa: CASHEPGGRTGELFF